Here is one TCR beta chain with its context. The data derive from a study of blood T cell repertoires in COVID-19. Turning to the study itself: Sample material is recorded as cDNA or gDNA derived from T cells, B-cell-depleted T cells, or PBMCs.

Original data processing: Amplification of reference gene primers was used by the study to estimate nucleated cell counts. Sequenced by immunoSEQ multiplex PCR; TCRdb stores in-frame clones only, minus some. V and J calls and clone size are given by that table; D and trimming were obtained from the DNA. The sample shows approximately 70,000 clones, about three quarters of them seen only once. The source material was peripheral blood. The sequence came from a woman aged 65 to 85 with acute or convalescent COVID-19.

This chain's CDR3 is CASRDGTGRGQPQHF. The CDR3 region has the DNA TGTGCCAGTAGAGACGGGACAGGTAGAGGTCAGCCCCAGCATTTT. The V and J genes are TRBV19 and TRBJ1-5; 8 nucleotides match TRBD1. Unmatched junction bases numbered 10, after V lost 6 bases and J lost 6 bases. Germline-derived CDR1 and CDR2 are LNHDA and SQIVND (reference sequence). The CDR3 is made up of 15 amino acids.